This passage covers 9 T cell receptor beta chains from one sample sequenced in a study of T-cell memory formation after mild COVID-19. TCRdb itself ran the 5' RACE reads through MiXCR, one entry per CDR3 protein. The sample contains around 180,000 distinct CDR3 sequences, around a sixth of which appear only once. Sequencing was done on a sample of PBMCs or a T cell subset sorted from them (not recorded which). Every receptor here comes from a man aged 18 to 30 who had mild COVID-19 (a few samples of this study predate the infection). Cell type and time point are not known.

The table lists this clonotype with a few counts. The chain couples TRBV4-1 to TRBJ2-5; TRBD1 might be the D (6 bases). CDR3 size: 15 residues. Per the germline V gene, CDR1 is MGHRA and CDR2 is YSYEKL. With 1 base removed from V and 5 bases from J, the gap between germline ends came to 14 bases. The DNA for the CDR3 is TGCGCCAGCAGCCAAGCATTGGTAGGGGGTGAGACCCAGTACTTC. Translation: CASSQALVGGETQYF.

This clonotype was observed a handful of times. V usage is TRBV7-2 and J usage is TRBJ2-7; unclear D gene. The germline gives CDR1 SGHTA, CDR2 FQGNSA. The CDR3 has 13 amino acids. The ends were cut back, 1 base at V and 0 bases at J, with 4 bases in the middle. The CDR3 reads CASSLGNSYEQYF. Here the CDR3 DNA reads TGTGCCAGCAGCTTAGGGAACTCCTACGAGCAGTACTTC.

This clonotype was observed a few times. The chain recombines TRBV7-2 with TRBJ1-2; the D is unclear. Germline CDR1 is SGHTA and CDR2 is FQGNSA. The CDR3 spans 14 residues. V was pared by 1 base and J by 0 bases, with 6 bases between. CDR3 sequence: CASSLGTSNYGYTF. The CDR3 DNA is TGTGCCAGCAGCTTAGGGACCTCTAACTATGGCTACACCTTC.

This clonotype occurred a few times. This chain links TRBV12-3 or TRBV12-4 with TRBJ2-1; 9 nucleotides agree with TRBD2. The junction had 5 bases not matched to a gene; V was cut back by 10 bases and J by 4 bases. The CDR3 has 13 residues. In nucleotides, the CDR3 is TGTGCCAACCCGGGACTAGCTTACAATGAGCAGTTCTTC. Residues: CANPGLAYNEQFF.

The chain has TRBV7-2 and TRBJ2-2, with 8 bases aligning to TRBD1. The germline V gene encodes CDR1 SGHTA and CDR2 FQGNSA. The CDR3 sequence is 15 residues long. V trimming: 6 bases; J trimming: 4 bases; junction bases outside the gene matches: 7. CDR3 residues: CASRIDRGATGELFF. CDR3 coding DNA: TGTGCCAGCAGGATTGACAGGGGAGCCACCGGGGAGCTGTTTTTT. The variable domain in full, completed from reference TRBV7-2 and TRBJ2-2, reads GAGVSQSPSNKVTEKGKDVELRCDPISGHTALYWYRQSLGQGLEFLIYFQGNSAPDKSGLPSDRFSAERTGGSVSTLTIQRTQQEDSAVYLCASRIDRGATGELFFGEGSRLTVL.

In its sample, this clonotype was seen a few times. This chain uses TRBV9 with TRBJ1-1; the match to TRBD1 covers 7 bases. The V gene's germline CDR1 is SGDLS and CDR2 YYNGEE. This CDR3 region has 15 residues. V shed 4 bases, J shed 3 bases, and the junction held 9 bases outside the gene matches. In DNA, the CDR3 is TGTGCCAGCAGCCCAACCGGACAGGTAGACACTGAAGCTTTCTTT. Translation gives CASSPTGQVDTEAFF.

This clonotype was seen many times. The gene calls are TRBV12-3 or TRBV12-4 and TRBJ1-5; no firm D call. This CDR3 is built from 13 residues. Trimming left V 3 bases short and J 6 bases short, with 9 bases between. The CDR3 region is CASSLRIPQPQHF. CDR3 in DNA: TGTGCCAGCAGTTTGCGGATTCCTCAGCCCCAGCATTTT.

The chain is built from TRBV14 and TRBJ1-6; 7 bases are shared with TRBD1. Germline lookup yields CDR1 SGHDN and CDR2 FVKESK. V was pared by 4 bases and J by 7 bases, with 4 bases of the junction left unmatched. The CDR3 has 14 residues. This CDR3 reads CASSPRDRNSPLHF. Written as DNA, the CDR3 is TGTGCCAGCAGCCCCCGGGACAGAAATTCACCCCTCCACTTT. Filled out from reference TRBV14 and TRBJ1-6, the complete variable domain reads EAGVTQFPSHSVIEKGQTVTLRCDPISGHDNLYWYRRVMGKEIKFLLHFVKESKQDESGMPNNRFLAERTGGTYSTLKVQPAELEDSGVYFCASSPRDRNSPLHFGNGTRLTVT.

The genes are TRBV6-2 or TRBV6-3 and TRBJ2-1, with 7 bases aligning to TRBD2. This CDR3 is 14 amino acids long. Germline V lookup: CDR1 MNHEY, CDR2 SVGEGT. The junction had 12 bases not matched to a gene; V was cut back by 6 bases and J by 10 bases. As DNA, the CDR3 is TGTGCCAGCAGAAGAATTATACTAGCGATGGAGCAGTTCTTC. Translation: CASRRIILAMEQFF.